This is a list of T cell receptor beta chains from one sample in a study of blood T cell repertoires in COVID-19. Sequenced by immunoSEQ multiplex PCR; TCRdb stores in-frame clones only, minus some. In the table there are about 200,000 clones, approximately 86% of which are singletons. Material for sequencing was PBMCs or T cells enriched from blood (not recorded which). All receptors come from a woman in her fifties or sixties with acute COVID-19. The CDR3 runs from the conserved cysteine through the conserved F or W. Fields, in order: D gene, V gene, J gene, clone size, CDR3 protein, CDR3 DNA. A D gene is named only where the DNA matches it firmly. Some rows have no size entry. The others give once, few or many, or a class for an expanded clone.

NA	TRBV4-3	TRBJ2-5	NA	CASSQDFVQVETQYF	TGCGCCAGCAGCCAAGATTTCGTACAGGTGGAGACCCAGTACTTC
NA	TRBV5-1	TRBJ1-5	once	CASSLGLDSNQPQHF	TGCGCCAGCAGCTTGGGACTCGATAGCAATCAGCCCCAGCATTTT
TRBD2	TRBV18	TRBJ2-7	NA	CASSPGGSHYEQYF	TGTGCCAGCTCACCGGGGGGGAGCCACTACGAGCAGTACTTC
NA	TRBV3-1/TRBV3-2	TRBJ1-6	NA	CASSQDRGSPLHF	TGTGCCAGCAGCCAAGATCGGGGTTCACCCCTCCACTTT
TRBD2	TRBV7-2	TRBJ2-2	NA	CASSRNRQRGPTGELFF	TGTGCCAGCAGTCGCAACCGCCAGCGGGGGCCAACCGGGGAGCTGTTTTTT
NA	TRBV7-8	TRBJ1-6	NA	CASSDPGQSRPLHF	TGTGCCAGCAGCGATCCGGGACAATCGCGACCCCTCCACTTT
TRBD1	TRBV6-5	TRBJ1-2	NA	CASSYTRIPGGGYTF	TGTGCCAGCAGTTACACCCGTATCCCAGGGGGTGGCTACACCTTC
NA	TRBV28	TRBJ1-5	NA	CASSLGGATGNQPQHF	TGTGCCAGCAGTTTAGGGGGCGCGACCGGCAATCAGCCCCAGCATTTT
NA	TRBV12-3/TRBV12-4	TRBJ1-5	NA	CASSFGSNQPQHF	TGTGCCAGCAGTTTCGGTAGCAATCAGCCCCAGCATTTT
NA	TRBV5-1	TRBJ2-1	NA	CASREAGPPFF	TGCGCCAGCAGAGAGGCGGGACCCCCTTTCTTC
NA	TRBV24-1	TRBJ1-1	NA	CATSTAGEANTEAFF	TGTGCCACCAGTACCGCAGGGGAAGCGAACACTGAAGCTTTCTTT
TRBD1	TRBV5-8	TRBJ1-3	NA	CASSRPGQGAGNTIYF	TGTGCCAGCAGCAGGCCGGGACAGGGGGCGGGAAACACCATATATTTT
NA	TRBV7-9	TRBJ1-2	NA	CASSLNRALYGYTF	TGTGCCAGCAGCTTAAACAGGGCCCTATATGGCTACACCTTC
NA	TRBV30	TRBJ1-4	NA	CAWSGRRATNEKLFF	TGTGCCTGGAGCGGAAGGAGGGCAACTAATGAAAAACTGTTTTTT
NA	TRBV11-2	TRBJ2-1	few	CASSWRDNEQFF	TGTGCCAGCAGCTGGCGGGACAATGAGCAGTTCTTC
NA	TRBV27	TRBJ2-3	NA	CASTTGSGRRDTDTQYF	TGTGCCAGCACCACTGGGTCGGGGAGGCGGGACACAGATACGCAGTATTTT
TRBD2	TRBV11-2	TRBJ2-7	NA	CASSLKIAGGASSYEQYF	TGTGCCAGCAGCTTAAAAATAGCGGGAGGGGCTAGCTCCTACGAGCAGTACTTC
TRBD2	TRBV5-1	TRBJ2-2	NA	CASSLASGGASGELFF	TGCGCCAGCAGCTTGGCTAGCGGGGGGGCCTCCGGGGAGCTGTTTTTT
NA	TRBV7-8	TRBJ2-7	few	CASNPAASYEQYF	TGTGCCAGCAACCCCGCGGCGTCCTACGAGCAGTACTTC
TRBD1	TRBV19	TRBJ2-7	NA	CASIGQGSLGEQYF	TGTGCCAGTATAGGACAGGGGAGCTTGGGGGAGCAGTACTTC
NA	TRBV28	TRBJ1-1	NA	CASSLRVGEAFF	TGTGCCAGCAGTCTCAGGGTTGGTGAAGCTTTCTTT
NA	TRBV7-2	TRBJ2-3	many	CASSLGRTDTQYF	TGTGCCAGCAGCTTAGGTCGTACAGATACGCAGTATTTT
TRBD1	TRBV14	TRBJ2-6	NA	CASSATGNGANVLTF	TGTGCCAGCAGCGCGACAGGGAACGGGGCCAACGTCCTGACTTTC
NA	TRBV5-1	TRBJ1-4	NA	CASSLTGPIEKLFF	TGCGCCAGCAGCTTGACAGGGCCGATCGAAAAACTGTTTTTT
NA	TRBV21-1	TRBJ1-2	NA	CASSNDSPRYGYTF	TGTGCCAGCAGCAACGACAGTCCCAGGTATGGCTACACCTTC
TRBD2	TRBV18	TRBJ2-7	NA	CASSPVSGGRISYEQYF	TGTGCCAGCTCACCAGTTTCGGGCGGGAGAATCTCCTACGAGCAGTACTTC
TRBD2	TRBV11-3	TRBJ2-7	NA	CASRREGTSGTEQYF	TGTGCCAGCAGAAGGGAGGGGACTAGCGGGACCGAGCAGTACTTC
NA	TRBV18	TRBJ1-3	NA	CASSPRQSSGNTIYF	TGTGCCAGCTCACCCAGGCAGAGCTCTGGAAACACCATATATTTT
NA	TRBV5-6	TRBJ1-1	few	CASRYGSNTEAFF	TGTGCCAGCAGATACGGGTCAAACACTGAAGCTTTCTTT
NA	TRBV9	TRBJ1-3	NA	CASSGFGSSGNTIYF	TGTGCCAGCAGCGGGTTCGGTTCCTCTGGAAACACCATATATTTT
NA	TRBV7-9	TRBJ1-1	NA	CASSLDGEAFF	TGTGCCAGCAGCTTAGACGGTGAAGCTTTCTTT
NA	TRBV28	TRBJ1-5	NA	CASSRQPRGNQPQHF	TGTGCCAGCAGCCGCCAGCCCCGGGGCAATCAGCCCCAGCATTTT
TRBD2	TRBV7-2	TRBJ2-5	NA	CASSWTSGSQETQYF	TGTGCCAGCAGCTGGACTAGCGGGAGCCAAGAGACCCAGTACTTC
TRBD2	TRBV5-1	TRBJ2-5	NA	CASSYGRETQYF	TGCGCCAGCAGTTACGGGAGGGAGACCCAGTACTTC
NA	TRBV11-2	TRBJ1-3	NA	CASTRERDRYGGNTIYF	TGTGCCAGCACAAGGGAGCGGGACCGCTATGGAGGAAACACCATATATTTT
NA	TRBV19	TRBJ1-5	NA	CASSMGGGHQPQHF	TGTGCCAGTAGTATGGGGGGGGGCCATCAGCCCCAGCATTTT
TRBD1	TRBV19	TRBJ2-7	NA	CASSTPGQGNEQYF	TGTGCCAGTAGTACCCCGGGACAGGGAAACGAGCAGTACTTC
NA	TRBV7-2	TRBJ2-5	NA	CASSFSGSPWQETQYF	TGTGCCAGCAGCTTTTCGGGGAGCCCTTGGCAAGAGACCCAGTACTTC
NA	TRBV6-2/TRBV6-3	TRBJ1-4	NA	CASSYRRNEKLFF	TGTGCCAGCAGTTACAGGAGGAATGAAAAACTGTTTTTT
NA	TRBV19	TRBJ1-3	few	CAISDSPASSGNTIYF	TGTGCCATTTCAGACAGCCCGGCATCGTCTGGAAACACCATATATTTT
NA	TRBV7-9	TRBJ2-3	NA	CASSLAGGSTDTQYF	TGTGCCAGCAGCTTAGCGGGGGGAAGCACAGATACGCAGTATTTT
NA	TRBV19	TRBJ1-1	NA	CASRPQGLNTEAFF	TGTGCCAGTAGACCCCAGGGGCTGAACACTGAAGCTTTCTTT
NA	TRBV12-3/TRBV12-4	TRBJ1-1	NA	CASSRTDSTEAFF	TGTGCCAGCAGCCGTACTGACAGCACTGAAGCTTTCTTT
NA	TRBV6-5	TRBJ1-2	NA	CASRKIAEGRSYTF	TGTGCCAGCAGGAAGATCGCGGAGGGTAGGAGCTACACCTTC